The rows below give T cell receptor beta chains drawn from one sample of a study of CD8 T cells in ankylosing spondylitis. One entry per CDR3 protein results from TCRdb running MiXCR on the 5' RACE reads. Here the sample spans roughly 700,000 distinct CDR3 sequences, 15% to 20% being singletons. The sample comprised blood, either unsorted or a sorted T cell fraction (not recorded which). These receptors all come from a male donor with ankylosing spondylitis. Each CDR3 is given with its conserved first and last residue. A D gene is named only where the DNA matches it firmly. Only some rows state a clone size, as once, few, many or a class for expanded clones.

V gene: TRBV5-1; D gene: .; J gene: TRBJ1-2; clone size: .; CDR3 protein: CASSLITEYGYTF; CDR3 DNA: TGCGCCAGCAGCTTGATCACAGAATATGGCTACACCTTC
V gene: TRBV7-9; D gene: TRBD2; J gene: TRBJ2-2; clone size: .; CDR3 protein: CASSPGLAGATGELFF; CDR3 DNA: TGTGCCAGCAGCCCTGGACTAGCGGGAGCGACCGGGGAGCTGTTTTTT
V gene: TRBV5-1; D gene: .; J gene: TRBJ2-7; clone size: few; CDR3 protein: CASSPGAPSYEQYF; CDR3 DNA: TGCGCCAGCAGCCCAGGTGCCCCCTCCTACGAGCAGTACTTC
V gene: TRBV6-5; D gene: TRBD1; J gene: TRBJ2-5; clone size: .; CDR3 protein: CASSNRDRETKYF; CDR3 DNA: TGTGCCAGCAGTAACCGGGACAGAGAGACCAAGTACTTC
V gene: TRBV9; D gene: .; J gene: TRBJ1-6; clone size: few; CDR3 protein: CASSVGAQGMDSPLHF; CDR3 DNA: TGTGCCAGCAGCGTAGGCGCACAGGGTATGGATTCACCCCTCCACTTT
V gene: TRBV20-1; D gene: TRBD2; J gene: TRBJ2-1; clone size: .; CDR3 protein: CSATRGTSGRGGQFF; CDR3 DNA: TGCAGTGCTACGCGCGGGACTAGCGGGAGGGGGGGGCAGTTCTTC
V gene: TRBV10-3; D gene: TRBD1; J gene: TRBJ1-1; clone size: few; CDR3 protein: CAIRGQAMNTEAFF; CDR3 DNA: TGTGCCATCAGGGGACAGGCCATGAACACTGAAGCTTTCTTT
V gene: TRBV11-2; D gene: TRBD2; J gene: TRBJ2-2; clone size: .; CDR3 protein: CASQLRGRTSSNTGELFF; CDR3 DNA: TGTGCCAGCCAACTTAGGGGCAGGACTAGTTCGAACACCGGGGAGCTGTTTTTT
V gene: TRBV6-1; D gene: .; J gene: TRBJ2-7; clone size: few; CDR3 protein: CASSGERLWQYF; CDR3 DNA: TGTGCCAGCAGTGGGGAGCGATTGTGGCAGTACTTC
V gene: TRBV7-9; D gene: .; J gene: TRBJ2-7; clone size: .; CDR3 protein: CASSFRLAGVGSEQYF; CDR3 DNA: TGTGCCAGCAGCTTTAGGTTGGCCGGGGTCGGCTCCGAGCAGTACTTC
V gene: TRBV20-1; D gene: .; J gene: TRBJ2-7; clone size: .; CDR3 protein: CSARDLRGHEQYF; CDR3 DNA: TGCAGTGCTAGAGATCTCAGGGGCCACGAGCAGTACTTC
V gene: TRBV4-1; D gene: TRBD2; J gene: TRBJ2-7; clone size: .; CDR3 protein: CASSQEPGLVSNYEQYF; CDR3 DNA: TGCGCCAGCAGCCAGGAACCGGGACTAGTTTCAAACTACGAGCAGTACTTC
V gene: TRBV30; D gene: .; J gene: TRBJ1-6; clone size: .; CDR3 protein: CAWSENFPDSPLHF; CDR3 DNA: TGTGCCTGGAGTGAGAACTTCCCGGACTCACCCCTCCACTTT
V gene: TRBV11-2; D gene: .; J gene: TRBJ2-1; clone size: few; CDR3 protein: CASRSGGDNEQFF; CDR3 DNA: TGTGCCAGCCGCAGTGGAGGCGACAATGAGCAGTTCTTC
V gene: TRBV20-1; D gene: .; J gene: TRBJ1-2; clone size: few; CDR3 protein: CSAAPDYGYTF; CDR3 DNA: TGCAGTGCCGCACCTGACTATGGCTACACCTTC
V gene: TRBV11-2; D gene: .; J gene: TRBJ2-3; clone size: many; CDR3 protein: CASSLEDMPGDTQYF; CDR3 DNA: TGTGCCAGCAGCTTAGAGGATATGCCGGGGGATACGCAGTATTTT
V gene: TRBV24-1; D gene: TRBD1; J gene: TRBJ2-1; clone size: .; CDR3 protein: CATSDFRDRVANEQFF; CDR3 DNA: TGTGCCACCAGTGACTTCCGGGACAGAGTTGCCAATGAGCAGTTCTTC
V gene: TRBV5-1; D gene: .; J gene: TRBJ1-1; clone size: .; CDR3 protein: CASSTSPGNTEAFF; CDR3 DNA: TGCGCCAGCAGCACCTCCCCCGGGAACACTGAAGCTTTCTTT
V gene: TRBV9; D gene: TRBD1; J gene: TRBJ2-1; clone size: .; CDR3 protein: CASSVTGGSYNEQFF; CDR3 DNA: TGTGCCAGCAGCGTAACAGGGGGCTCCTACAATGAGCAGTTCTTC
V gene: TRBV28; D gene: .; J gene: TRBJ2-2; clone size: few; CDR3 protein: CASRREELGELFF; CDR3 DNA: TGTGCCAGCAGAAGGGAGGAACTCGGGGAGCTGTTTTTT
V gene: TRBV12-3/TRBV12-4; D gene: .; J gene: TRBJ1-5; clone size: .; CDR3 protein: CASSLGTLQHF; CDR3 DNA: TGTGCCAGCAGTTTAGGGACCCTCCAGCATTTT
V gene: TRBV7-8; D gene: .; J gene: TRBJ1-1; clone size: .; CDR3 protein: CASRPLNTEAFF; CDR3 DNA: TGTGCCAGCAGGCCGCTGAACACTGAAGCTTTCTTT
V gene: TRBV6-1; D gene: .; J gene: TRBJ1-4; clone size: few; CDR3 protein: CASSEALPLGRVEKLFF; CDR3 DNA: TGTGCCAGCAGTGAAGCGCTTCCTCTGGGCAGAGTTGAAAAACTGTTTTTT
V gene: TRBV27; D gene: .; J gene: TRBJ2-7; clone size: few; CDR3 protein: CASSRQDLQTQYF; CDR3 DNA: TGTGCCAGCAGCCGACAGGATCTTCAAACTCAGTACTTC
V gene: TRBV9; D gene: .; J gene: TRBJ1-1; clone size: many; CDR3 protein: CASSAGGGLNTEAFF; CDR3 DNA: TGTGCCAGCAGTGCTGGGGGGGGGTTGAACACTGAAGCTTTCTTT
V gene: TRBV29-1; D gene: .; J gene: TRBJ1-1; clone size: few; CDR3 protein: CSVVAGVNTEAFF; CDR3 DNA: TGCAGCGTTGTTGCGGGGGTGAACACTGAAGCTTTCTTT